One and the same sample provided the 11 T cell receptor beta chains below, sequenced in a study of beta chain features in type 1 diabetes. Investigators reverse transcribed all isolated RNA, so they sequenced expressed TCRB transcripts. Sequencing was performed with immunoSEQ multiplex PCR; in TCRdb, only in-frame clones are kept and a portion is missing. This sample has hundreds of thousands of clones, with 15% to 17% found just once. Sequenced: naive CD4+ T cells from blood. Receptor source: a man younger than 35 in good health.

This clone was seen a handful of times. This chain uses TRBV2 with TRBJ2-5; TRBD2 is a possible D gene (6 bases). The CDR3 spans 14 residues. V lost 6 bases and J 7 bases, leaving 18 bases between the germline ends. Germline V gene data show CDR1 as SNHLY and CDR2 as FYNNEI. CDR3 residues: CASSPGLAVGTQYF. As DNA, the CDR3 is TGTGCCAGCAGCCCGGGACTCGCAGTGGGGACCCAGTACTTC.

The table lists this clone with a few counts. The CDR3 loop reads CASSQAGRGSSPLHF. As DNA, the CDR3 is TGTGCCAGCAGCCAAGCCGGCAGGGGGTCATCGCCCCTCCACTTT. The chain couples TRBV14 to TRBJ1-6; 7 bases align to TRBD1. The length of the CDR3 is 15 residues. Germline V lookup: CDR1 SGHDN, CDR2 FVKESK. Trimming at V came to 1 base and at J to 13 bases, leaving 10 bases not matched to a gene.

This clone has more than one count but fewer than ten. The J gene is TRBJ1-1, the V gene TRBV7-2, with 7 bases identical to TRBD1. CDR3 length equals 15 residues. The V segment lost 5 bases and the J segment 0 bases; nucleotides outside the gene matches: 6. CDR1 is SGHTA, CDR2 FQGNSA, per germline. CDR3 nucleotides: TGTGCCAGCAGCAGGACAGGCAACATGAACACTGAAGCTTTCTTT. It specifies CASSRTGNMNTEAFF.

The chain links TRBV6-5 to TRBJ2-3; D not certain. This CDR3 contains 12 residues. V dropped 5 bases and J dropped 2 bases, with 5 bases sitting between them. Germline V gives CDR1 MNHEY, CDR2 SVGAGI. The CDR3 DNA is TGTGCCAGCAGTGACACCACAGATACGCAGTATTTT. Its translation: CASSDTTDTQYF.

About this clone: The sample has other DNA sequences that encode this CDR3 too. The rearrangement links TRBV18 to TRBJ2-1; the match to TRBD2 covers 7 bases. The CDR3 runs to 16 residues. V was clipped by 2 bases and J by 0 bases; unmatched bases: 4. Per the germline V gene, CDR1 is KGHSH and CDR2 is LQKENI. This chain's CDR3 is CASSPGASGSYNEQFF. In nucleotides, the CDR3 is TGTGCCAGCTCACCAGGAGCTAGCGGCTCCTACAATGAGCAGTTCTTC.

The chain combines TRBV5-1 with TRBJ2-4, with D possibly matching TRBD2 (6 bases). Germline CDR1 reads SGHRS; CDR2 reads YFSETQ. The CDR3 length is 15 residues. The V gene lost 0 bases and the J gene lost 7 bases, with 14 bases spanning the gap. In DNA form, the CDR3 reads TGCGCCAGCAGCTTGGATGCAGGGAGGTTGAACATTCAGTACTTC. Translation: CASSLDAGRLNIQYF.

This clone showed up just once. The J gene is TRBJ2-7, the V gene TRBV7-8; D not resolved. This CDR3 spans 18 amino acids. Germline assignment: CDR1 SGHVS and CDR2 FQNEAQ. V was cut by 2 bases and J by 4 bases, with 24 bases left in between. As DNA, the CDR3 is TGTGCCAGCAGCTTATTTCGGATGGCCCCAACCATCATATACGAGCAGTACTTC. It yields the protein CASSLFRMAPTIIYEQYF.

The CDR3 nucleotides are TGTGCCAGCAGCCACAGGGCTAGCGGAGAAGAGACCCAGTACTTC. Protein: CASSHRASGEETQYF. The chain links TRBV7-8 to TRBJ2-5; D possibly corresponds to TRBD2 (7 bases). Trimming left V 5 bases short and J 3 bases short, with 16 bases between. Germline V gene data show CDR1 as SGHVS and CDR2 as FQNEAQ. CDR3 length: 15 residues.

Of note for this clone: The sample carries other DNA sequences with the same CDR3. The genes are TRBV7-9 and TRBJ1-1; D unclear. V was trimmed by 3 bases and J by 3 bases, leaving 8 bases between them. The CDR3 sequence is 13 residues long. Germline V gives CDR1 SEHNR, CDR2 FQNEAQ (reference sequence). The CDR3 reads CASSFSGDTEAFF. The CDR3 nucleotides are TGTGCCAGCAGCTTTTCCGGGGACACTGAAGCTTTCTTT.

This clone has more than one count but fewer than ten. One end of the junction fails to match germline, which may point to a read error. The chain is built from TRBV7-9 and TRBJ1-2, with D possibly TRBD1 on 6 matching bases. Germline CDR1 is SEHNR and CDR2 is FQNEAQ (reference sequence). The CDR3 length is 12 residues. The CDR3 loop is CASSSGDYGYTF. DNA of the CDR3: TGTGCCAGCAGCTCAGGGGACTACGGCTACACCTTC. Drawing the rest from reference TRBV7-9 and TRBJ1-2, the complete variable domain is DTGVSQNPRHKITKRGQNVTFRCDPISEHNRLYWYRQTLGQGPEFLTYFQNEAQLEKSRLLSDRFSAERPKGSFSTLEIQRTEQGDSAMYLCASSSGDYGYTFGSGTRLTVV.

In its sample, this clone was seen a few times. This chain joins TRBV19 and TRBJ1-1, with D perhaps matching TRBD1 (6 bases). Germline CDR1 LNHDA, CDR2 SQIVND (reference sequence). The CDR3 loop spans 16 amino acids. The V and J ends lost 6 bases and 3 bases respectively, with 20 bases between them. The CDR3 is CASSHRGRGFHTEAFF. CDR3 sequence (DNA): TGTGCCAGTAGCCACCGGGGGCGGGGGTTCCACACTGAAGCTTTCTTT.